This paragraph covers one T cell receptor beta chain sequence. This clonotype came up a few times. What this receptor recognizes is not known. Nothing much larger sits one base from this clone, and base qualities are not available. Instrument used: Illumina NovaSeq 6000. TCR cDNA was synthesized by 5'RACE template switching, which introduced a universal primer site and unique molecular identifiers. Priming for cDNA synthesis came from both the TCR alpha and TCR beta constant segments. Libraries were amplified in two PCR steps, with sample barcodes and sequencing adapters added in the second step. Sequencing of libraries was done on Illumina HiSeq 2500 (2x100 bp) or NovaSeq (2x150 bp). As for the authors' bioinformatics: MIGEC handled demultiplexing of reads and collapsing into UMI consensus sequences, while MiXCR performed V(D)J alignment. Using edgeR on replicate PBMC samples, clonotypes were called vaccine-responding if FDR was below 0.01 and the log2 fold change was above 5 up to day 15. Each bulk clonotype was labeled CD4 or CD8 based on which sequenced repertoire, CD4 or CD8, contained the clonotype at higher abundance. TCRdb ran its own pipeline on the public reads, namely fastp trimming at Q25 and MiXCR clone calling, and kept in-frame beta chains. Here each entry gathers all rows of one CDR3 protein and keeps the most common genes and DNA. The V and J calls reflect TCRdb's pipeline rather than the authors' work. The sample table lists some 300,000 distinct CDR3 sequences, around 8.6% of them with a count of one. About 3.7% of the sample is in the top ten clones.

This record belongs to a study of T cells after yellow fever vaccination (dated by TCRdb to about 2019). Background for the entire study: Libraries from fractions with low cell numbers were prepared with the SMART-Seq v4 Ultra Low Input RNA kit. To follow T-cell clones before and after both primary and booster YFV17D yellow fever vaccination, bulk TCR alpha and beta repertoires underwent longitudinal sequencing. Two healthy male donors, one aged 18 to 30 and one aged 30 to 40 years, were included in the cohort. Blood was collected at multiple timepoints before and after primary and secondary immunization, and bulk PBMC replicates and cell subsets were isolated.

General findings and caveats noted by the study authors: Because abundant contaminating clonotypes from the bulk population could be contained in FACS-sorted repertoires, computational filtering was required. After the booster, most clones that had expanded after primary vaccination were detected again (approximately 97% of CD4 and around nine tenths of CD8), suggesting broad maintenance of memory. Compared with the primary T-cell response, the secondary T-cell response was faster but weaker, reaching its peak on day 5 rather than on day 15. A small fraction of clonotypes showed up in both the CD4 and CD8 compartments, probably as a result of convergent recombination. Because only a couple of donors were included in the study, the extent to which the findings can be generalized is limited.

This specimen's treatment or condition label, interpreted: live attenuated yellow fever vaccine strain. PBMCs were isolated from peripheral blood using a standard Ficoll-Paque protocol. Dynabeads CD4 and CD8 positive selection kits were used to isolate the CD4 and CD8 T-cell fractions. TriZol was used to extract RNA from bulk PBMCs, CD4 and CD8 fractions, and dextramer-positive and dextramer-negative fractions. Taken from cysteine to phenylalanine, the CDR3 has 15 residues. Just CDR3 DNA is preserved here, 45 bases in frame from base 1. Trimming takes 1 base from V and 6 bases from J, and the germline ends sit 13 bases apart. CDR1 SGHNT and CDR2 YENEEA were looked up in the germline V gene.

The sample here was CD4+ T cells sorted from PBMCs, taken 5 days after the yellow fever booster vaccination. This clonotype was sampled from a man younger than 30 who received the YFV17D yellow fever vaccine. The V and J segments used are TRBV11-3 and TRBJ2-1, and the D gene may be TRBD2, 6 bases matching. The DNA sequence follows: TGTGCCAGCAGCTTAGGGGCGGGGTTCATCAATGAGCAGTTCTTC. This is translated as CASSLGAGFINEQFF.